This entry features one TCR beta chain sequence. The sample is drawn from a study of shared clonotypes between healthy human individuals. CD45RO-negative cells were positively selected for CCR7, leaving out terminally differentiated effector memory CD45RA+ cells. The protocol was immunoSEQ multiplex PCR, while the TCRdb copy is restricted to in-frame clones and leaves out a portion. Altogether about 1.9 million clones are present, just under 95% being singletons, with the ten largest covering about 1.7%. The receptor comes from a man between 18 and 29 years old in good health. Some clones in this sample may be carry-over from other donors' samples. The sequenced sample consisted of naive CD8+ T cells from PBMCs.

CDR3 DNA: TGTGCCAGCAGATCGGGACAGGGGGCGGGGGAGACCCAGTACTTC. The encoded protein is CASRSGQGAGETQYF. The V and J genes are TRBV6-5 and TRBJ2-5; 12 positions agree with TRBD1. Trimming took 6 bases from V and 5 from J; bases not matched to a gene: 7. Germline-derived CDR1 and CDR2 are MNHEY and SVGAGI. This CDR3 has 15 amino acids.